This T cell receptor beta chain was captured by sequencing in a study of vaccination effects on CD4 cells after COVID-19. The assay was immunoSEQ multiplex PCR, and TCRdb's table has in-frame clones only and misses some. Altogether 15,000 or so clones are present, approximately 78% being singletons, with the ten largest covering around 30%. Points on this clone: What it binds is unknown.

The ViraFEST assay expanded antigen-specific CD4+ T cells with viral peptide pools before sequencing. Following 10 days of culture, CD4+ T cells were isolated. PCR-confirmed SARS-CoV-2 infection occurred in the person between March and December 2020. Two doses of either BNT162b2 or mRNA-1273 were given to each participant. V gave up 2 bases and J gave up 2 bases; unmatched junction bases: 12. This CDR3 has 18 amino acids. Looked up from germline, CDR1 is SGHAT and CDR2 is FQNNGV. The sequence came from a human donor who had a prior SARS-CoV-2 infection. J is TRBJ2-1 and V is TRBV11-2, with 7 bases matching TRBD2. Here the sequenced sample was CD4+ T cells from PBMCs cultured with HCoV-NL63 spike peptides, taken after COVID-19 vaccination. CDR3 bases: TGTGCCAGCAGCTTAAGGGGAACTAGCGCAATAGCCTACAATGAGCAGTTCTTC. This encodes CASSLRGTSAIAYNEQFF.